This TCR beta chain was sequenced for a study of CXCR3-negative and CXCR3-positive naive CD8 T cells. Study outcomes and limitations: TRB CDR3 hydrophobicity was greater in CXCR3-positive naive cells than in CXCR3-negative naive cells. CXCR3-negative and CXCR3-positive naive cells shared comparable TRBV-TRBJ usage, but memory cells did not.

The length of the CDR3 is 12 residues. TRB cDNA was prepared as libraries by UMI-labeled 5' RACE. TCRdb re-called the 5' RACE reads and gives one entry per CDR3 protein, without DNA. This sample's clone table lists about 120,000 distinct CDR3 sequences. Note on this clonotype: Its antigen is undetermined.

The sequence was obtained from a human donor in good health. Some clones in this sample may be carry-over from other donors' samples. This chain joins TRBV12-3 or TRBV12-4 and TRBJ2-7; the TRBD1 assignment by TCRdb is unverifiable without DNA. The sequenced sample was naive CXCR3+ CD8+ T cells from blood. Subset described: CD45RO-CCR7+CD27+CD95- naive CD8+ T cells expressing CXCR3 (TNR3+). CDR3 residues: CASSLTGTEHYF.